Below are 21 T cell receptor beta chains sequenced from a single sample in a study of T-cell reconstitution after alpha-beta-depleted transplantation in children. Using unique molecular identifiers, the investigators prepared the TCRbeta library. TCRdb itself ran the PCR reads through MiXCR, one entry per CDR3 protein. There are about 580,000 distinct CDR3 sequences in the sample; 23% occur only once, and approximately 14% lies in the top ten. Here the sequenced sample was PBMCs, mostly from graft donor cells, taken 360 days after TCRalphabeta/CD19-depleted stem cell transplant. The receptors here all came from a boy younger than two who had a stem cell transplant for acute myeloid leukemia, so the T cells may come from the graft donor.

This clonotype appeared a few times. This chain uses TRBV20-1 with TRBJ2-5; tentative D call: TRBD1 (6 bases). This CDR3 has 16 amino acids. Germline CDR1 DFQATT, CDR2 SNEGSKA (reference sequence). The V and J ends lost 5 bases and 0 bases respectively, with 19 bases between them. For the CDR3, the DNA is TGCAGTGCTGGTGCCAACAGGGCGAGGTACCAAGAGACCCAGTACTTC. Its protein is CSAGANRARYQETQYF.

This clonotype was detected ten times or more. V usage is TRBV29-1 and J usage is TRBJ2-5; possibly TRBD2 for D (5 bases). Deletions cut 7 bases from V and 7 bases from J, with 25 bases between. The CDR3 covers 15 residues. Per germline, CDR1 SQVTM and CDR2 ANQGSEA. The CDR3 DNA is TGCAGCGCTGGACTTCTTCCGGTACATCCAGGGACCCAGTACTTC. Its protein product is CSAGLLPVHPGTQYF.

V usage is TRBV7-2 and J usage is TRBJ1-2; tentative D call: TRBD1 (6 bases). The V and J ends lost 4 bases and 4 bases respectively, with 16 bases between them. Per germline, CDR1 SGHTA and CDR2 FQGNSA. This CDR3 contains 15 residues. The CDR3 DNA reads TGTGCCAGCAGCTCAACTAGACAGGCCCCCTATGGCTACACCTTC. It translates to CASSSTRQAPYGYTF.

This clonotype showed up just a few times. The chain uses TRBV7-9 and TRBJ1-1; D is unresolved. V dropped 7 bases and J dropped 10 bases, with 13 bases sitting between them. Germline V gene lookup returns CDR1 SEHNR and CDR2 FQNEAQ (reference sequence). This CDR3 is 11 amino acids long. The CDR3 bases are TGTGCCAGCACACTAATGGAAGGAGCTTTCTTT. Protein: CASTLMEGAFF. Together with reference TRBV7-9 and TRBJ1-1, the CDR3 gives the full variable domain: DTGVSQNPRHKITKRGQNVTFRCDPISEHNRLYWYRQTLGQGPEFLTYFQNEAQLEKSRLLSDRFSAERPKGSFSTLEIQRTEQGDSAMYLCASTLMEGAFFGQGTRLTVV.

This clonotype showed up just a few times. The chain carries TRBV10-3 and TRBJ1-1; D perhaps matches TRBD1 (5 bases). The germline V and J ends were trimmed by 10 bases and 0 bases, with 15 bases remaining between them. The germline gives CDR1 ENHRY, CDR2 SYGVKD. This CDR3 has 14 residues. CDR3 nucleotide sequence: TGTGCCACCTCGGGAGGGACCATGAACACTGAAGCTTTCTTT. Translated, it gives CATSGGTMNTEAFF.

This clonotype was seen a handful of times. This chain uses TRBV12-3 or TRBV12-4 with TRBJ1-1; D is perhaps TRBD1 (5 bases). V lost 5 bases and J 8 bases, leaving 9 bases between the germline ends. The CDR3 has 11 amino acids. The CDR3 loop reads CASSTGGEAFF. For the CDR3, the DNA is TGTGCCAGCAGTACCGGGGGGGAAGCTTTCTTT.

This clonotype occurred a few times. V and J are TRBV28 and TRBJ2-5; D possibly corresponds to TRBD1 (6 bases). Germline CDR1 and CDR2: MDHEN and SYDVKM. Trimming removed 3 bases from V and 5 bases from J, with 10 bases in between. The CDR3 length is 13 residues. The CDR3 coding sequence is TGTGCCAGCAGTTTGGGGGCCTGGGAGACCCAGTACTTC. This gives the protein CASSLGAWETQYF.

The chain has TRBV4-1 and TRBJ2-7; possibly TRBD1 or TRBD2 for D (5 bases each). Germline CDR1 MGHRA, CDR2 YSYEKL. V was cut by 0 bases and J by 2 bases, with 14 bases left in between. The length of the CDR3 is 16 residues. CDR3 DNA sequence: TGCGCCAGCAGCCAAGATCATGCAGGGACGGCCTACGAGCAGTACTTC. This codes for CASSQDHAGTAYEQYF.

CDR3 sequence: CSARGLDYEQYV. CDR3 coding DNA: TGCAGTGCTAGAGGTCTCGACTACGAGCAGTACGTC. The genes are TRBV20-1 and TRBJ2-7, with no clear D. Per the germline V gene, CDR1 is DFQATT and CDR2 is SNEGSKA (reference sequence). V was clipped by 1 base and J by 3 bases, with 7 bases between them. The CDR3 has 12 residues.

The rearrangement uses TRBV6-5 and TRBJ2-2; 10 bases align to TRBD2. J gave up 3 bases and V 3 bases, and 7 bases lay outside the gene matches. Germline-derived CDR1 and CDR2 are MNHEY and SVGAGI. This CDR3 contains 17 residues. The CDR3 sequence: CASSYLTSGTYTGELFF. CDR3 nucleotides: TGTGCCAGCAGTTATCTAACTAGCGGGACCTACACCGGGGAGCTGTTTTTT.

On this clonotype itself: A read error may be the cause here, since a much bigger clone is one base away. No conserved phenylalanine or tryptophan is present at the end of the CDR3, so a read error is the likely explanation. The V call is TRBV4-3, the J call TRBJ2-7; the match to TRBD1 covers 9 bases. Germline CDR1 is LGHNA and CDR2 is YSLEER. The CDR3 contains 15 residues. V shed 1 base, J shed 3 bases, and the junction held 4 bases outside the gene matches. The CDR3 region is CASSQALDRGYEQYI. DNA of the CDR3: TGCGCCAGCAGCCAAGCTTTGGACAGGGGCTACGAGCAGTACATC.

This clonotype showed up just a few times. The chain combines TRBV20-1 with TRBJ1-1; the D gene is possibly TRBD1 (5 bases). The CDR3 runs to 12 residues. Germline V CDR1 and CDR2: DFQATT, SNEGSKA (reference sequence). V was trimmed by 6 bases and J by 5 bases, leaving 13 bases between them. Written as DNA, the CDR3 is TGCAGTGCCCCGTCCGGGGGGACTGAAGCTTTCTTT. As protein: CSAPSGGTEAFF.

This clonotype was seen a handful of times. For the CDR3, the DNA is TGTGCCAGCAGGGTGCCAGGGGACAATCAGCCCCAGCATTTT. Protein: CASRVPGDNQPQHF. The chain recombines TRBV28 with TRBJ1-5, with D perhaps matching TRBD1 (6 bases). V lost 6 bases and J 3 bases, leaving 12 bases between the germline ends. The CDR3 has 14 residues. Germline V gene lookup returns CDR1 MDHEN and CDR2 SYDVKM.

The chain has TRBV28 and TRBJ2-1; 8 bases map to TRBD1. V dropped 5 bases and J dropped 6; count of bases not matched to a gene: 9. The CDR3 contains 15 residues. CDR1 is MDHEN, CDR2 SYDVKM, per germline. The CDR3 spells CASSQGGTGGNEQFF. For the CDR3, the DNA is TGTGCCAGCAGTCAAGGGGGTACAGGGGGCAATGAGCAGTTCTTC.

This clonotype was observed at least ten times. This CDR3 is CSVEGGAAETQYF. The CDR3 DNA sequence: TGCAGCGTTGAGGGGGGGGCAGCCGAGACCCAGTACTTC. J is TRBJ2-5 and V is TRBV29-1; D is perhaps TRBD2 (7 bases). V dropped 3 bases and J dropped 5 bases, with 13 bases sitting between them. The CDR3 spans 13 residues. The germline V gene has CDR1 SQVTM and CDR2 ANQGSEA.

This clonotype was detected only a few times. This sequence joins TRBV18 and TRBJ2-1, with TRBD2 identical over 9 bases. This CDR3 has 18 amino acids. The germline CDR1 and CDR2 sequences are KGHSH and LQKENI. V shed 3 bases, J shed 2 bases, and the junction held 11 bases outside the gene matches. The CDR3 sequence is CASSPLIARGGAYNEQFF. The CDR3, as DNA: TGTGCCAGCTCACCGCTGATAGCTCGCGGGGGGGCCTACAATGAGCAGTTCTTC.

The CDR3 nucleotides read TGTGCCAGCAGTTACTCGAGATGGGACGCCACCGGGGAGCTGTTTTTT. It codes for CASSYSRWDATGELFF. The rearrangement uses TRBV6-5 and TRBJ2-2; D may match TRBD1 or TRBD2 (5 bases each). This CDR3 is 16 amino acids long. V was pared by 0 bases and J by 4 bases, with 12 bases between. Germline V gene sequence: CDR1 MNHEY, CDR2 SVGAGI.

At least ten counts were recorded for this clonotype. The J gene is TRBJ1-1, the V gene TRBV9, with no clear D. The germline V gene encodes CDR1 SGDLS and CDR2 YYNGEE. There are 13 residues in the CDR3. The V end lost 4 bases, the J end lost 3 bases, and 10 bases lay between the germline ends. CDR3 protein: CASSLLWDTEAFF. The DNA for the CDR3 is TGTGCCAGCAGCCTCCTATGGGACACTGAAGCTTTCTTT.

This clonotype occurred many times. The rearrangement uses TRBV20-1 and TRBJ2-1; D may be TRBD1 or TRBD2 (5 bases each). The CDR3 has 11 amino acids. Germline-derived CDR1 and CDR2 are DFQATT and SNEGSKA (reference sequence). V lost 6 bases and J 6 bases, leaving 9 bases between the germline ends. In DNA, the CDR3 is TGCAGTGCGAGGGGTAGCAATGAGCAGTTCTTC. Residues: CSARGSNEQFF.

Only a few counts were recorded for this clonotype. DNA for the CDR3: TGTGCCAGCAGTCAGCAGGTTAACTATGGCTACACCTTC. Its translation is CASSQQVNYGYTF. V usage is TRBV12-3 or TRBV12-4 and J usage is TRBJ1-2; D unresolved. The CDR3 totals 13 residues. Between the trimmed V and J ends, which lost 5 bases and 1 base, there was a span of 8 bases.

V usage is TRBV7-2 and J usage is TRBJ2-1; 10 bases agree with TRBD2. The CDR3 extends over 16 amino acids. Germline V gene sequence: CDR1 SGHTA, CDR2 FQGNSA. J gave up 7 bases and V 4 bases, and 10 bases lay outside the gene matches. The CDR3 reads CASSSPLAGAWNEQFF. CDR3 DNA sequence: TGTGCCAGCAGCTCCCCTCTAGCGGGGGCGTGGAATGAGCAGTTCTTC.